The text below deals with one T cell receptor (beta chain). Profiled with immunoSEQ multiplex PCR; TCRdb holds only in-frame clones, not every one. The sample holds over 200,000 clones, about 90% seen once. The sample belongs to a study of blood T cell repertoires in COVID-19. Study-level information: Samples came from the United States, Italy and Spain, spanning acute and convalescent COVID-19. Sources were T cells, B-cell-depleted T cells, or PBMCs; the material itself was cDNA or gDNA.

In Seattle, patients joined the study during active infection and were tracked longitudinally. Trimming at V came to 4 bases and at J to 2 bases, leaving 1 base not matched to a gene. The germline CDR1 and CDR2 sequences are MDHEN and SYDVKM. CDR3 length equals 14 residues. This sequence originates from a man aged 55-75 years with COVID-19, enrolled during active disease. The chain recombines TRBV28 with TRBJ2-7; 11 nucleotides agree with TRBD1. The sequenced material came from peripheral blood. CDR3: CASSSGQGAYEQYF. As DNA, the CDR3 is TGTGCCAGCAGTTCGGGACAGGGGGCCTACGAGCAGTACTTC. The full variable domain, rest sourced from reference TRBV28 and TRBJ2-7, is DVKVTQSSRYLVKRTGEKVFLECVQDMDHENMFWYRQDPGLGLRLIYFSYDVKMKEKGDIPEGYSVSREKKERFSLILESASTNQTSMYLCASSSGQGAYEQYFGPGTRLTVT.